Listed below are T cell receptor beta chains from one sample, sequenced in a study of cytomegalovirus exposure and HLA in healthy donors. TCRdb's table, derived via immunoSEQ multiplex PCR, lists solely in-frame clones and lacks some. The repertoire holds roughly 270,000 clones, with roughly 88% as singletons. Sequenced sample: PBMCs. The receptors come from a woman aged 18-35 years in good health and CMV-seronegative. Both conserved end residues are part of each CDR3. D genes are given only for firm matches. Where a row states a size, it is once, few, many or the class of an expanded clone; other rows omit it.

j_call	d_call	v_call	clone_size	cdr3_nt	cdr3_aa
TRBJ2-3	NA	TRBV28	NA	TGTGCCAGCAGTTATTTAGCTAGAATCATCAAAGATACGCAGTATTTT	CASSYLARIIKDTQYF
TRBJ2-1	TRBD1	TRBV9	NA	TGTGCCAGCAGCGTTCCGACAGGGGCCTACAATGAGCAGTTCTTC	CASSVPTGAYNEQFF
TRBJ2-7	NA	TRBV6-1	NA	TGTGCCAGCAGCCCCCTATACGAGCAGTACTTC	CASSPLYEQYF
TRBJ1-5	TRBD1	TRBV18	once	TGTGCCAGCTCACTTACCGACAGGGACAATCAGCCCCAGCATTTT	CASSLTDRDNQPQHF
TRBJ2-7	TRBD1	TRBV5-1	NA	TGCGCCAGCAGCTCGTCACAGGGGGCTCCGGGCGAGCAGTACTTC	CASSSSQGAPGEQYF
TRBJ2-2	NA	TRBV6-5	NA	TGTGCCAGCAGTTACTCCGACAGCACCGGGGAGCTGTTTTTT	CASSYSDSTGELFF
TRBJ2-1	NA	TRBV18	NA	TGTGCCAGCCATTCCGGACAGAATGAGCAGTTCTTC	CASHSGQNEQFF
TRBJ2-1	TRBD2	TRBV5-1	NA	TGCGCCAGCAGCTTTAGGACTAGCGTCTCCTACAATGAGCAGTTCTTC	CASSFRTSVSYNEQFF
TRBJ1-2	NA	TRBV5-1	NA	TGCGCCAGCAGCTTCGACAGTAACTATGGCTACACCTTC	CASSFDSNYGYTF
TRBJ2-7	TRBD2	TRBV27	NA	TGTGCCAGCAGTTCCGTACTAGCGGCCTACGAGCAGTACTTC	CASSSVLAAYEQYF
TRBJ1-1	NA	TRBV29-1	NA	TGCAGCGTTGCCCTCTTCGCGGCTGGTACTGAAGCTTTCTTT	CSVALFAAGTEAFF
TRBJ2-1	TRBD2	TRBV28	NA	TGTGCCAGCACCACCCCTTGGACTAGCGGGAGAAGTAGTGAGCAGTTCTTC	CASTTPWTSGRSSEQFF
TRBJ1-2	NA	TRBV5-5	NA	TGTGCCAGCAGCCCTGACAATAACTATGGCTACACCTTC	CASSPDNNYGYTF
TRBJ2-1	TRBD2	TRBV5-6	NA	TGTGCCAGCAGCGGACTAGCGGGAGGGCCGGGCTACAATGAGCAGTTCTTC	CASSGLAGGPGYNEQFF
TRBJ1-5	NA	TRBV28	NA	TGTGCCAGCAGCTCTCTGGGCATTTATAGCAATCAGCCCCAGCATTTT	CASSSLGIYSNQPQHF
TRBJ2-7	TRBD1	TRBV11-3	NA	TGTGCCAGCAGCCCAAGCGGGACAGGGCCCTACGAGCAGTACTTC	CASSPSGTGPYEQYF
TRBJ2-3	TRBD2	TRBV18	NA	TGTGCCAGCTCACCACCGGGTTTTCTAGCGGGAGACGGGTCTACAGATACGCAGTATTTT	CASSPPGFLAGDGSTDTQYF
TRBJ2-5	TRBD2	TRBV4-2	once	TGTGCCAGCAGCCAGGGGACTAGCCGTCGGGAGACCCAGTACTTC	CASSQGTSRRETQYF
TRBJ2-3	TRBD2	TRBV28	NA	TGTGCCAGCAGGATAGCGGGAGGGCCAGAGGTGGGCACAGATACGCAGTATTTT	CASRIAGGPEVGTDTQYF
TRBJ1-1	NA	TRBV5-4	NA	TGTGCCAGCAGCTTGGACCCCGGGTTCAATGAAGCTTTCTTT	CASSLDPGFNEAFF
TRBJ2-7	TRBD2	TRBV5-1	NA	TGCGCCAGCAGCACACCGGGACTAGCGGGAGTTGGCGAGCAGTACTTC	CASSTPGLAGVGEQYF
TRBJ2-1	NA	TRBV7-9	NA	TGTGCCAGCAGCTTGGAGACTAGTTTCCCCAATGAGCAGTTCTTC	CASSLETSFPNEQFF
TRBJ2-3	TRBD1	TRBV18	NA	TGTGCCAGCTCACGGGGGACAGGACCCACAGATACGCAGTATTTT	CASSRGTGPTDTQYF
TRBJ1-2	NA	TRBV4-2	NA	TGTGCCAGCAGCCCCCGGACTGGGGGCGCCTATGGCTACACCTTC	CASSPRTGGAYGYTF
TRBJ2-3	NA	TRBV28	NA	TGTGCCAGCAGGCCCGAAGCTTATAGCACAGATACGCAGTATTTT	CASRPEAYSTDTQYF
TRBJ2-5	TRBD2	TRBV2	NA	TGTGCCAGCGAAAGTCCAGGTGGCGGGGGGCGGACTTACCAAAAGAACCAAGAGACCCAGTACTTC	CASESPGGGGRTYQKNQETQYF
TRBJ2-2	NA	TRBV30	NA	TGTGCCTGGAGTGTACGGGAAACCGGGGAGCTGTTTTTT	CAWSVRETGELFF
TRBJ2-2	NA	TRBV29-1	NA	TGCAGCGCCCTGGGCCTTTCCAACACCGGGGAGCTGTTTTTT	CSALGLSNTGELFF
TRBJ2-7	NA	TRBV9	NA	TGTGCCAGCAGCGTAGGTGGCAGTCCCTACGAGCAGTACTTC	CASSVGGSPYEQYF
TRBJ2-5	NA	TRBV9	NA	TGTGCCAGCAGCGTAGCGTGGGGGGTCCAAGAGACCCAGTACTTC	CASSVAWGVQETQYF
TRBJ2-3	TRBD2	TRBV7-7	NA	TGTGCCAGCAGCTTAGGGGCACTAGCGGGAGCGACGGATACGCAGTATTTT	CASSLGALAGATDTQYF
TRBJ1-2	NA	TRBV7-9	NA	TGTGCCAGCAGCGGACCGGGACCCGGGGGCTATGGCTACACCTTC	CASSGPGPGGYGYTF
TRBJ1-4	TRBD1	TRBV20-1	NA	TGCAGTGCTACAGGGGGAGAAAAACTGTTTTTT	CSATGGEKLFF
TRBJ1-1	NA	TRBV28	few	TGTGCCAGCAGTTTCCAGCGTAGGCAGGCTTTCTTT	CASSFQRRQAFF
TRBJ2-1	TRBD2	TRBV28	NA	TGTGCCAGCAGTGTAGCGGGAGGGAGGGACAATGAGCAGTTCTTC	CASSVAGGRDNEQFF
TRBJ2-1	TRBD1	TRBV9	NA	TGTGCCAGCAGCGAGGGACAGACCTACAATGAGCAGTTCTTC	CASSEGQTYNEQFF
TRBJ2-7	NA	TRBV27	NA	TGTGCCAGCAGTTTTGCGGGACTCCTTTCCTACGAGCAGTACTTC	CASSFAGLLSYEQYF
TRBJ2-7	TRBD1	TRBV27	NA	TGTGCCAGCAGTTACGGGACAGGCCCAACCTACGAGCAGTACTTC	CASSYGTGPTYEQYF
TRBJ2-7	TRBD2	TRBV5-1	NA	TGCGCCAGCAGCTGGGGGACTAGCGGGAGGTCGGGATCGGGAGAGCAGTACTTC	CASSWGTSGRSGSGEQYF
TRBJ2-7	TRBD2	TRBV11-3	NA	TGTGCCAGCAGCTTAACAGCGGGGCGTGGGAGCGAGCAGTACTTC	CASSLTAGRGSEQYF
TRBJ2-1	NA	TRBV29-1	NA	TGCAGCGTTGGTGGGAGGTCCTACAATGAGCAGTTCTTC	CSVGGRSYNEQFF